This passage covers 11 T cell receptor beta chains from one sample sequenced in a study of T cell responses to AZD1222 COVID-19 vaccine. The protocol was immunoSEQ multiplex PCR, while the TCRdb copy is restricted to in-frame clones and leaves out a portion. The sample holds 30,000 to 35,000 clones, roughly nine tenths seen once. The input for sequencing was peripheral blood, taken on day 0 of AZD1222 vaccination. These receptors were obtained from an adult in good health.

The rearrangement uses TRBV6-5 and TRBJ1-5, with D possibly being TRBD1 (6 bases). V lost 2 bases and J lost 4, with 12 bases in between. Germline CDR1 is MNHEY and CDR2 is SVGAGI. The CDR3 has 15 residues. The CDR3: CASSYGGASNQPQHF. In DNA, the CDR3 is TGTGCCAGCAGTTACGGGGGGGCGAGTAATCAGCCCCAGCATTTT.

The V call is TRBV5-6, the J call TRBJ2-1; the D is unclear. Deletions cut 0 bases from V and 10 bases from J, with 5 bases between. Germline-derived CDR1 and CDR2 are SGHDT and YYEEEE. This CDR3 is built from 11 residues. The chain's CDR3 is CASSLVGEQFF. The CDR3 DNA reads as TGTGCCAGCAGCTTGGTAGGGGAGCAGTTCTTC.

A few counts support this clone. This chain joins TRBV14 and TRBJ2-1; unclear D gene. This CDR3 region has 13 residues. Trimming took off 3 bases at V and 8 bases at J, with 11 bases between the two ends. CDR1 is SGHDN, CDR2 FVKESK, per germline. CDR3 region: CASSQKPLHEQFF. The CDR3 coding sequence is TGTGCCAGCAGCCAGAAACCCCTCCATGAGCAGTTCTTC. Full variable domain (rest looked up from reference TRBV14 and TRBJ2-1): EAGVTQFPSHSVIEKGQTVTLRCDPISGHDNLYWYRRVMGKEIKFLLHFVKESKQDESGMPNNRFLAERTGGTYSTLKVQPAELEDSGVYFCASSQKPLHEQFFGPGTRLTVL.

V is TRBV15 and J is TRBJ1-5, with TRBD1 as a possible D gene (6 bases). V was cut by 5 bases and J by 3 bases, with 11 bases left in between. The CDR3 length is 14 residues. Per germline, CDR1 LNHNV and CDR2 YYDKDF (reference sequence). The CDR3: CATSLDRLNQPQHF. As DNA, the CDR3 is TGTGCCACCAGCCTTGACAGGCTCAATCAGCCCCAGCATTTT.

J is TRBJ1-5 and V is TRBV3-1 (or the pseudogene TRBV3-2); TRBD1 might be the D (5 bases). This CDR3 contains 16 residues. The V gene lost 5 bases and the J gene lost 0 bases, with 14 bases spanning the gap. CDR1 and CDR2 (germline): LGHDT, YNNKEL (reference sequence). CDR3 residues: CASSTQTDNSNQPQHF. DNA of the CDR3: TGTGCCAGCAGCACCCAGACAGATAATAGCAATCAGCCCCAGCATTTT.

The gene calls are TRBV19 and TRBJ1-1, with D perhaps matching TRBD1 (6 bases). The CDR3 is 13 residues long. Trimming removed 3 bases at V and 3 bases at J, with 8 bases between. In germline, CDR1 is LNHDA, CDR2 SQIVND (reference sequence). The CDR3 loop is CASSINRDTEAFF. In nucleotides, the CDR3 is TGTGCCAGTAGTATCAACAGGGACACTGAAGCTTTCTTT.

The rearrangement links TRBV5-1 to TRBJ2-1; D may be TRBD1 (5 bases). Trimming left V 0 bases short and J 7 bases short, with 11 bases between. The CDR3 is made up of 14 amino acids. The V gene's germline CDR1 is SGHRS and CDR2 YFSETQ. CDR3 sequence reads: CASSLGQGRNEQFF. The CDR3 DNA reads TGCGCCAGCAGCTTGGGGCAGGGCAGGAATGAGCAGTTCTTC.

The V and J genes are TRBV30 and TRBJ2-5; a weak D match, TRBD1 (6 bases). The germline gives CDR1 GTSNPN, CDR2 SVGIG (reference sequence). Between the trimmed V and J ends, which lost 5 bases and 5 bases, there was a span of 9 bases. The CDR3 has 11 residues. The CDR3 DNA is TGTGCCTGGCTTGACAGGGAGACCCAGTACTTC. Translation gives CAWLDRETQYF.

This clone was detected a few times. The chain combines TRBV12-3 or TRBV12-4 with TRBJ1-1; TRBD1 agrees at 7 bases. The CDR3 runs 13 residues. The junction had 6 bases not matched to a gene; V was cut back by 5 bases and J by 6 bases. CDR3 sequence: CASSTTGFAEAFF. The DNA of the CDR3 is TGTGCCAGCAGTACGACAGGGTTTGCTGAAGCTTTCTTT.

V and J are TRBV21-1 and TRBJ2-3; TRBD2 is taken as the D call from the table, unchecked against the DNA. TRBV21-1 corresponds to a pseudogene. CDR3 length equals 20 residues. Here the CDR3 DNA reads TGTGCCAGCAGCAAAGTTTGGAGGAGATGCGGGGGGCGGGTCACAGATACGCAGTATTTT. This codes for CASSKVWRRCGGRVTDTQYF.

The genes are TRBV19 and TRBJ2-5, with 9 bases identical to TRBD1. The V segment lost 5 bases and the J segment 4 bases; nucleotides outside the gene matches: 8. The V gene's germline CDR1 is LNHDA and CDR2 SQIVND (reference sequence). The CDR3 length is 15 residues. The CDR3: CASSSQGTGIETQYF. In DNA form, the CDR3 reads TGTGCCAGTAGTTCCCAGGGGACAGGGATAGAGACCCAGTACTTC.